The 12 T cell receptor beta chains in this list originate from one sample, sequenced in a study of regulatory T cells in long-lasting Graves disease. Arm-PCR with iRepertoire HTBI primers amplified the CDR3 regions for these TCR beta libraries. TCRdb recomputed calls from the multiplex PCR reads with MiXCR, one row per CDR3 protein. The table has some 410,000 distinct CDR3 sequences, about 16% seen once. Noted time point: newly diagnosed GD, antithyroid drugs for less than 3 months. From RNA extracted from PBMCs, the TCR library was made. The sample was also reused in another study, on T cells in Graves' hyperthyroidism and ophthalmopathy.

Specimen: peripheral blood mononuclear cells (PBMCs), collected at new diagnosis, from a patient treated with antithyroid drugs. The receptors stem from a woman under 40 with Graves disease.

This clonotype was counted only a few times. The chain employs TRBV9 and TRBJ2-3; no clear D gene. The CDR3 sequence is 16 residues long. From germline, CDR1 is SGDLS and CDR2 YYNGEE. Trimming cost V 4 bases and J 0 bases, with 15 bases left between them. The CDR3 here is CASSPLGGPSTDTQYF. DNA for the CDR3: TGTGCCAGCAGCCCCCTAGGCGGCCCCAGCACAGATACGCAGTATTTT.

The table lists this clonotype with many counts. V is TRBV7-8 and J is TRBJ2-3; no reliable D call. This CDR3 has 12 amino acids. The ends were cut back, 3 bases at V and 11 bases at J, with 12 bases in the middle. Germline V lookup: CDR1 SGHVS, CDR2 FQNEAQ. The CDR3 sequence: CASSFRPGEQYF. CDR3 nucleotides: TGTGCCAGCAGCTTCCGCCCTGGGGAGCAGTATTTT.

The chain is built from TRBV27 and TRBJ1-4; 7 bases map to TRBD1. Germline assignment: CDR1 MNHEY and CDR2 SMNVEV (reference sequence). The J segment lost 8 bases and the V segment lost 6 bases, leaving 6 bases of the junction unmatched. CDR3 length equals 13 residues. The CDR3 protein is CASRYRGGEKLFF. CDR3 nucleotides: TGTGCCAGCAGGTACAGGGGAGGGGAAAAACTGTTTTTT.

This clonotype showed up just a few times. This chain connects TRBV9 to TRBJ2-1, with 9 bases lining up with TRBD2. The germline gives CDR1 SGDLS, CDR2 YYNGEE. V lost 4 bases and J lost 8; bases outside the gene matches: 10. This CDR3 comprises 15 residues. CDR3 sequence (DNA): TGTGCCAGCAGCCCAAATAGCGGGAGTACTCATGAGCAGTTCTTC. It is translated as CASSPNSGSTHEQFF.

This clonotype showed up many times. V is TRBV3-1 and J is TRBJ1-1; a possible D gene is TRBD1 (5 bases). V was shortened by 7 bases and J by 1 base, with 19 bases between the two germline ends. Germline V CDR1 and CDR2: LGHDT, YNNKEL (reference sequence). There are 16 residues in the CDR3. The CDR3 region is CASTAREGTENTEAFF. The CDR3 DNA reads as TGTGCCAGCACCGCCCGGGAGGGGACGGAGAACACTGAAGCTTTCTTT.

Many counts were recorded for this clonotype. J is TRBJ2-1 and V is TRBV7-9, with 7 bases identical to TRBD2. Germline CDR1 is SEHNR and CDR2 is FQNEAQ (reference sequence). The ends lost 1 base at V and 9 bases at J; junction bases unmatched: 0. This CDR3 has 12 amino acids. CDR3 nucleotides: TGTGCCAGCAGCTTAGGGGAGGGTGAGCAGTTCTTC. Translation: CASSLGEGEQFF.

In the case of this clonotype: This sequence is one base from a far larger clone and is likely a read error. CDR3 loop: CASTAQGANTEAFF. DNA for the CDR3: TGTGCCAGCACCGCCCAGGGGGCGAACACTGAAGCTTTCTTT. This chain links TRBV5-5 with TRBJ1-1; 8 nucleotides match TRBD1. CDR1 SGHKS and CDR2 YYEKEE come from the germline V gene (reference sequence). Trimming removed 6 bases from V and 1 base from J; junction bases left unmatched: 5. CDR3 length: 14 residues.

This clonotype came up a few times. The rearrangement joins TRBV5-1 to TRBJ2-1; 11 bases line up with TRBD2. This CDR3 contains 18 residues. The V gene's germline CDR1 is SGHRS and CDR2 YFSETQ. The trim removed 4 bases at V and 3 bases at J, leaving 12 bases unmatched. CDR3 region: CASSQTPSGTSGYNEQFF. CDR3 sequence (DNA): TGCGCCAGCAGCCAAACCCCTTCCGGGACTAGCGGCTACAATGAGCAGTTCTTC.

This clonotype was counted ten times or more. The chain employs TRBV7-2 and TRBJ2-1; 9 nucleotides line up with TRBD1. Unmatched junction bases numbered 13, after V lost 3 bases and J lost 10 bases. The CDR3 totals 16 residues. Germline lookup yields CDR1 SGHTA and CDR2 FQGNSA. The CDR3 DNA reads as TGTGCCAGCAGCTTTGGGGGGACAGGGAAAAGCTCGGAGCAGTTCTTC. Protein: CASSFGGTGKSSEQFF.

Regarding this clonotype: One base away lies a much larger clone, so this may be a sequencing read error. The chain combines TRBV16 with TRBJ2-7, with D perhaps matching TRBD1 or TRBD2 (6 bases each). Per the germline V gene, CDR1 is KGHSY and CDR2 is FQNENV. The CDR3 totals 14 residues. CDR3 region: CASSQRSGADEEYF. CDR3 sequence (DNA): TGTGCCAGCAGCCAACGATCGGGGGCAGACGAGGAGTACTTC.

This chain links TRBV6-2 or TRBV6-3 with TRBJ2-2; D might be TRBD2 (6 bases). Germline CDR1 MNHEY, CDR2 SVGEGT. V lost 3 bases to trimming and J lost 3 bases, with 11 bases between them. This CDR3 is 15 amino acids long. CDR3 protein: CASSYGGSDTGELFF. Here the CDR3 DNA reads TGTGCCAGCAGTTATGGAGGGTCGGACACCGGGGAGCTGTTTTTT.

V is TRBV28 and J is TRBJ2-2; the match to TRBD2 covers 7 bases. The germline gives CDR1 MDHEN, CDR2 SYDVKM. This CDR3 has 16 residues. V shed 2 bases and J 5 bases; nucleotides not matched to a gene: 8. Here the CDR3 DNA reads TGTGCCAGCAGTTTAAGGACTAGAGGCCAAACCGGGGAGCTGTTTTTT. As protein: CASSLRTRGQTGELFF. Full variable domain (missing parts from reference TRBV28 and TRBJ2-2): DVKVTQSSRYLVKRTGEKVFLECVQDMDHENMFWYRQDPGLGLRLIYFSYDVKMKEKGDIPEGYSVSREKKERFSLILESASTNQTSMYLCASSLRTRGQTGELFFGEGSRLTVL.